This is a list of T cell receptor beta chains from one sample in a study of blood T cell repertoires in COVID-19. Profiling relied on immunoSEQ multiplex PCR, and the TCRdb table lists in-frame clones only, not all of them. The sample includes tens of thousands of clones, roughly nine tenths of them seen just once. The sample comprised peripheral blood. The receptors derive from a man between 65 and 85 years old with active COVID-19. CDR3s include the opening cysteine and the closing phenylalanine or tryptophan. D genes are given only for firm matches. Rows give clone size only sometimes, using once, few, many, or a class for an expanded clone.

J: TRBJ1-4
size: once
V: TRBV28
D: NA
CDR3: CASSLPRGLGTNEKLFF
DNA: TGTGCCAGCAGCCTACCTAGGGGTCTGGGGACTAATGAAAAACTGTTTTTT

J: TRBJ2-2
size: NA
V: TRBV10-3
D: NA
CDR3: CAFRQDNTGELFF
DNA: TGTGCCTTCCGACAGGATAACACCGGGGAGCTGTTTTTT

J: TRBJ2-5
size: once
V: TRBV7-6
D: NA
CDR3: CASSLAWGENQETQYF
DNA: TGTGCCAGCAGCTTAGCTTGGGGAGAGAACCAAGAGACCCAGTACTTC

J: TRBJ2-7
size: NA
V: TRBV3-1/TRBV3-2
D: NA
CDR3: CASSQGVGGAVPYEQYF
DNA: TGTGCCAGCAGCCAAGGCGTTGGGGGGGCCGTCCCCTACGAGCAGTACTTC

J: TRBJ2-3
size: NA
V: TRBV4-1
D: TRBD2
CDR3: CASSQVLPSGRTTDTQYF
DNA: TGCGCCAGCAGCCAAGTTCTCCCTAGCGGGAGAACTACAGATACGCAGTATTTT

J: TRBJ1-2
size: NA
V: TRBV6-5
D: TRBD1
CDR3: CASRGRDSNYGYTF
DNA: TGTGCCAGCAGAGGCCGGGACAGTAACTATGGCTACACCTTC

J: TRBJ2-5
size: NA
V: TRBV11-3
D: NA
CDR3: CASSLGGLGGQETQYF
DNA: TGTGCCAGCAGCTTAGGGGGCCTTGGAGGGCAAGAGACCCAGTACTTC

J: TRBJ2-2
size: NA
V: TRBV4-3
D: NA
CDR3: CASSQDTGYDTGELFF
DNA: TGCGCCAGCAGCCAAGATACAGGGTATGACACCGGGGAGCTGTTTTTT

J: TRBJ2-3
size: NA
V: TRBV7-3
D: NA
CDR3: CASSLRRSDTQYF
DNA: TGTGCCAGCAGCTTAAGGCGGTCAGATACGCAGTATTTT

J: TRBJ2-2
size: NA
V: TRBV19
D: TRBD2
CDR3: CASSRGTTPNTGELFF
DNA: TGTGCCAGTAGTAGAGGGACTACACCGAACACCGGGGAGCTGTTTTTT

J: TRBJ1-6
size: NA
V: TRBV11-1
D: TRBD1
CDR3: CASSLETGVNSPLHF
DNA: TGTGCCAGCAGCTTGGAGACAGGGGTTAATTCACCCCTCCACTTT

J: TRBJ2-6
size: NA
V: TRBV4-1
D: TRBD2
CDR3: CASSQEGLAGGSGGANVLTF
DNA: TGCGCCAGCAGCCAAGAGGGACTAGCGGGAGGTTCGGGAGGGGCCAACGTCCTGACTTTC

J: TRBJ1-4
size: NA
V: TRBV9
D: NA
CDR3: CASSGFHSATNEKLFF
DNA: TGTGCCAGCAGCGGTTTCCACAGTGCAACTAATGAAAAACTGTTTTTT

J: TRBJ2-1
size: NA
V: TRBV18
D: NA
CDR3: CASSPRSGPQFF
DNA: TGTGCCAGCTCACCTCGTTCAGGGCCGCAGTTCTTC

J: TRBJ1-5
size: NA
V: TRBV15
D: NA
CDR3: CATSRDQNQPQHF
DNA: TGTGCCACCAGCAGAGATCAGAATCAGCCCCAGCATTTT

J: TRBJ2-1
size: few
V: TRBV18
D: NA
CDR3: CASSRGSSYNEQFF
DNA: TGTGCCAGCTCCCGGGGGAGCTCCTACAATGAGCAGTTCTTC

J: TRBJ2-7
size: NA
V: TRBV10-3
D: TRBD1
CDR3: CAIRAQGVGSYEQYF
DNA: TGTGCCATCAGGGCTCAGGGGGTGGGGTCCTACGAGCAGTACTTC

J: TRBJ2-4
size: NA
V: TRBV19
D: TRBD1
CDR3: CASQGTGRNIQYF
DNA: TGTGCCAGCCAAGGGACAGGGAGAAACATTCAGTACTTC

J: TRBJ1-2
size: NA
V: TRBV18
D: NA
CDR3: CASSPRTVSGYTF
DNA: TGTGCCAGCTCACCTAGGACAGTGAGTGGCTACACCTTC

J: TRBJ2-5
size: NA
V: TRBV27
D: TRBD2
CDR3: CASSPTQVSGREETQYF
DNA: TGTGCCAGCAGTCCCACCCAGGTTAGCGGGAGGGAGGAGACCCAGTACTTC

J: TRBJ2-2
size: NA
V: TRBV4-2
D: TRBD2
CDR3: CASSQEVSREGPTGELFF
DNA: TGTGCCAGCAGCCAAGAGGTATCGCGGGAGGGCCCCACCGGGGAGCTGTTTTTT

J: TRBJ2-7
size: NA
V: TRBV4-3
D: TRBD1
CDR3: CASSQENRGFGEQYF
DNA: TGCGCCAGCAGCCAAGAAAACAGGGGATTTGGCGAGCAGTACTTC

J: TRBJ2-7
size: NA
V: TRBV2
D: NA
CDR3: CASSEEGNEQYF
DNA: TGTGCCAGCAGTGAAGAGGGGAACGAGCAGTACTTC

J: TRBJ2-5
size: NA
V: TRBV6-2/TRBV6-3
D: NA
CDR3: CASSYRRETQYF
DNA: TGTGCCAGCAGTTACCGTCGGGAGACCCAGTACTTC

J: TRBJ1-1
size: once
V: TRBV25-1
D: TRBD1
CDR3: CASSESVRGTTEAFF
DNA: TGTGCCAGCAGTGAATCTGTCAGGGGGACCACTGAAGCTTTCTTT

J: TRBJ1-5
size: NA
V: TRBV30
D: NA
CDR3: CAWSPGIASLSNQPQHF
DNA: TGTGCCTGGAGCCCCGGGATAGCTTCTCTTAGCAATCAGCCCCAGCATTTT

J: TRBJ2-5
size: NA
V: TRBV7-8
D: NA
CDR3: CASSPRGVPQYF
DNA: TGTGCCAGCAGCCCGCGTGGTGTACCCCAGTACTTC